This TCR beta chain was sequenced during a study of blood T cell repertoires in COVID-19. Across the whole study: The United States, Italy and Spain were the sources of the acute and convalescent COVID-19 samples.

Original analysis: Reference gene primer amplification gave estimated nucleated cell counts. This table comes from immunoSEQ multiplex PCR, and its TCRdb copy is limited to in-frame clones, with some not included. D and trimming were read from the DNA, whereas the V and J calls and clone size are those reported in that table. The sample has under 450,000 clones; roughly 80% are singletons. The length of the CDR3 is 14 residues. Between the trimmed V and J ends, which lost 4 bases and 3 bases, there was a span of 10 bases. Germline V gene data show CDR1 as SGHVS and CDR2 as FQNEAQ. Input material: peripheral blood. The chain recombines TRBV7-8 with TRBJ1-3; D might be TRBD1 (6 bases). This sequence was found in a human donor with acute or convalescent COVID-19. The donor label of this sample is uncertain. CDR3 in DNA: TGTGCCAGCAGCTGGACAGATAATGGAAACACCATATATTTT. This sequence encodes CASSWTDNGNTIYF. The complete variable domain, with remaining parts taken from reference TRBV7-8 and TRBJ1-3, reads GAGVSQSPRYKVAKRGQDVALRCDPISGHVSLFWYQQALGQGPEFLTYFQNEAQLDKSGLPSDRFFAERPEGSVSTLKIQRTQQEDSAVYLCASSWTDNGNTIYFGEGSWLTVV.